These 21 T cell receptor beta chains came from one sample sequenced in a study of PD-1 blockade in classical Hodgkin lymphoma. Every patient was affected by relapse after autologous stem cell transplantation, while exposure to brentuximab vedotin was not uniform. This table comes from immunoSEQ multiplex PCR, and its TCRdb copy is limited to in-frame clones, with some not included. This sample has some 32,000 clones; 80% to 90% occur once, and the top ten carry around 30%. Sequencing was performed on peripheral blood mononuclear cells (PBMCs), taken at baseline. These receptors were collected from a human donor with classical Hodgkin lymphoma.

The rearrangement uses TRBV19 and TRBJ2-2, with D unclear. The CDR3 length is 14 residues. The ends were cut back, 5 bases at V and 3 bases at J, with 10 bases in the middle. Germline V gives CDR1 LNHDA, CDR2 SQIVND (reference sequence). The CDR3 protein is CASSFWADTGELFF. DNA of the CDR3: TGTGCCAGTAGTTTTTGGGCGGACACCGGGGAGCTGTTTTTT.

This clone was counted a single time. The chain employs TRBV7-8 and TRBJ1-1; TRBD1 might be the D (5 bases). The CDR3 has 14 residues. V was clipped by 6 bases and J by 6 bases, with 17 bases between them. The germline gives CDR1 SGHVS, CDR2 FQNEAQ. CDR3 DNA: TGTGCCAGCAGTTCCCACCCAGGGCTTGCTGAAGCTTTCTTT. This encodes CASSSHPGLAEAFF.

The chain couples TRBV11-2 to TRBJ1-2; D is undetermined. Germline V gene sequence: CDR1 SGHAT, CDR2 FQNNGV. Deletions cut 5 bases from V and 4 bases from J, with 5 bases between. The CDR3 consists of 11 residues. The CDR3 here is CASSGSYGYTF. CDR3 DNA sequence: TGTGCCAGCAGCGGCAGCTATGGCTACACCTTC.

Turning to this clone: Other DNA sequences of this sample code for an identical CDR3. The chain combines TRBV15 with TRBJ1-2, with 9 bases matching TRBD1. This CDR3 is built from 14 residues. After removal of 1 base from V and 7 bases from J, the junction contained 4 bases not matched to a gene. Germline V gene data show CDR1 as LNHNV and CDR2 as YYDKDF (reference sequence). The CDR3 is CATSRGDRVSGYTF. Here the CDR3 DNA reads TGTGCCACCAGCAGAGGGGACAGGGTCTCTGGCTACACCTTC.

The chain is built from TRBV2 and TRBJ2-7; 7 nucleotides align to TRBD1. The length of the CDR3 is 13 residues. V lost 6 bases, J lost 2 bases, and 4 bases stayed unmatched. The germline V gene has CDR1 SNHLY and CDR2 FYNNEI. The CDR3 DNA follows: TGTGCCAGCAGGAGACAGGGCACCTACGAGCAGTACTTC. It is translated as CASRRQGTYEQYF.

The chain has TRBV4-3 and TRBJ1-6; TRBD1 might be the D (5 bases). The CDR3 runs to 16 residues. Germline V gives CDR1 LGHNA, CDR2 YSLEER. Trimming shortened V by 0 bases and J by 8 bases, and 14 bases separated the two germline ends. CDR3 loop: CASSQDWGVGHSPLHF. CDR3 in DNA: TGCGCCAGCAGCCAAGATTGGGGAGTGGGGCATTCACCCCTCCACTTT.

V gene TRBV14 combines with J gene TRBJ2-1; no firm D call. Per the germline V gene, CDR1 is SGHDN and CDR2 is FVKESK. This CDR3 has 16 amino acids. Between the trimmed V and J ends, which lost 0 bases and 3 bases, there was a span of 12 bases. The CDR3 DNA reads TGTGCCAGCAGCCAAGATGTCCCGCGGTTCTACAATGAGCAGTTCTTC. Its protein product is CASSQDVPRFYNEQFF. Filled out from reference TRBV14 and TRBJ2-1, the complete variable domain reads EAGVTQFPSHSVIEKGQTVTLRCDPISGHDNLYWYRRVMGKEIKFLLHFVKESKQDESGMPNNRFLAERTGGTYSTLKVQPAELEDSGVYFCASSQDVPRFYNEQFFGPGTRLTVL.

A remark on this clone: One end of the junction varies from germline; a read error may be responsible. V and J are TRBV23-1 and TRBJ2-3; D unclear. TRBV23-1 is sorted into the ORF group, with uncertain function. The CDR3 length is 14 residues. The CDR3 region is CASSQVPRIRYAVF. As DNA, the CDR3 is TGCGCCAGCAGTCAAGTACCTCGTATCCGATACGCAGTATTT.

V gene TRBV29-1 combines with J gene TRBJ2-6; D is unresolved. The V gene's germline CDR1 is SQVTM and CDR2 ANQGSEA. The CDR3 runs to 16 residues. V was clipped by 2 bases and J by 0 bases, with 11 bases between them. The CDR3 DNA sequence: TGCAGCGTTGAACTGGCAGCCCGCTCTGGGGCCAACGTCCTGACTTTC. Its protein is CSVELAARSGANVLTF.

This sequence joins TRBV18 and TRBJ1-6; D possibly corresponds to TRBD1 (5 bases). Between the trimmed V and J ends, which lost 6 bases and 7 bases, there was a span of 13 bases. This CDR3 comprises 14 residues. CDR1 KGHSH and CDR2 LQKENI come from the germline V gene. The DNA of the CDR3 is TGTGCCAGCTCTCCAGACAGCACAAATTCACCCCTCCACTTT. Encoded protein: CASSPDSTNSPLHF. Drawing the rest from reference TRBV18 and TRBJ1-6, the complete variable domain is NAGVMQNPRHLVRRRGQEARLRCSPMKGHSHVYWYRQLPEEGLKFMVYLQKENIIDESGMPKERFSAEFPKEGPSILRIQQVVRGDSAAYFCASSPDSTNSPLHFGNGTRLTVT.

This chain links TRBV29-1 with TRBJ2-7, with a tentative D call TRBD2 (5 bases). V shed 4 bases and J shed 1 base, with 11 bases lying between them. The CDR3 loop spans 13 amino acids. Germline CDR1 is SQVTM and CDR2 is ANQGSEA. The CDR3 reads CSVARGRSYEQYF. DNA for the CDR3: TGCAGCGTTGCTCGGGGTAGATCCTACGAGCAGTACTTC.

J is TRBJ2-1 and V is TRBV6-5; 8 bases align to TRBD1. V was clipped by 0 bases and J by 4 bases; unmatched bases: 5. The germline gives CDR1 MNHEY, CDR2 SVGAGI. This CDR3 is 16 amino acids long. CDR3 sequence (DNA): TGTGCCAGCAGTTACTCGGGACAGGATGTTTACAATGAGCAGTTCTTC. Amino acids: CASSYSGQDVYNEQFF.

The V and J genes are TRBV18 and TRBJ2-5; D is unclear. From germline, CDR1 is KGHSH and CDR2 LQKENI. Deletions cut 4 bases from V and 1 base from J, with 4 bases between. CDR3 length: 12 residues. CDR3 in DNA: TGTGCCAGCTCACGCAGCCAAGAGACCCAGTACTTC. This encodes CASSRSQETQYF.

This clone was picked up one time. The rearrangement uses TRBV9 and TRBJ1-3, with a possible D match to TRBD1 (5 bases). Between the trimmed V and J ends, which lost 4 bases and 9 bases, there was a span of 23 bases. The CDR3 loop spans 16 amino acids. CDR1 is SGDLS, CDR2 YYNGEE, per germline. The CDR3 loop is CASSPGRSVVGGTIYF. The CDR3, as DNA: TGTGCCAGCAGCCCAGGAAGAAGCGTTGTGGGGGGCACCATATATTTT.

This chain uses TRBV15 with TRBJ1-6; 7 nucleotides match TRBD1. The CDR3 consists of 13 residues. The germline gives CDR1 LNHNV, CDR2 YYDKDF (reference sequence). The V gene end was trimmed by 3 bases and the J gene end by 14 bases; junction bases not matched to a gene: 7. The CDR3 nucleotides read TGTGCCACCAGCAGTGAACAGGGGATGGCCCTCCACTTT. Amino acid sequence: CATSSEQGMALHF.

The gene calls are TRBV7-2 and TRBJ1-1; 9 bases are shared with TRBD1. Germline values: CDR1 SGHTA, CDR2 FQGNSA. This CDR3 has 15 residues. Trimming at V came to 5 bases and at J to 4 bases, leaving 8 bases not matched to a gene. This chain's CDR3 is CASSPWTGETTEAFF. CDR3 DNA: TGTGCCAGCAGCCCGTGGACAGGGGAGACCACTGAAGCTTTCTTT.

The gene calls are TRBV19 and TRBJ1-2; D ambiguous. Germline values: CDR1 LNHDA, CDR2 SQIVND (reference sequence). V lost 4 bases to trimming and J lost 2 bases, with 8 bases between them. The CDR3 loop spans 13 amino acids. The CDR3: CASSTTRNYGYTF. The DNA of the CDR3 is TGTGCCAGTAGTACTACACGAAACTATGGCTACACCTTC.

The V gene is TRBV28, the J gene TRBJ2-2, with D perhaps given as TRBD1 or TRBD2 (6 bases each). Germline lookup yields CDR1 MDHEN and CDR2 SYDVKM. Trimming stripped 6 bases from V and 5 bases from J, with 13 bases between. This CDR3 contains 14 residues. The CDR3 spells CASRPTGRTGELFF. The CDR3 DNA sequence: TGTGCCAGCAGGCCAACAGGGAGGACCGGGGAGCTGTTTTTT.

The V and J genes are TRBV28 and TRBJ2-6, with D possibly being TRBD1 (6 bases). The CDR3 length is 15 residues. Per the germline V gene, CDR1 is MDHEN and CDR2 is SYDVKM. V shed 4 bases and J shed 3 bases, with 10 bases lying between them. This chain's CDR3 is CASSSAGVGANVLTF. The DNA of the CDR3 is TGTGCCAGCAGTTCAGCAGGGGTTGGGGCCAACGTCCTGACTTTC.

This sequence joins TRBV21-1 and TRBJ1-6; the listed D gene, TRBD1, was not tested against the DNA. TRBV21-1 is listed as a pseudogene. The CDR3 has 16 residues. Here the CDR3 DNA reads TGTGCCCCACGGGACAGAAGCAGAAGCTATAATTCACCCCTCCACTTT. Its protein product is CAPRDRSRSYNSPLHF.

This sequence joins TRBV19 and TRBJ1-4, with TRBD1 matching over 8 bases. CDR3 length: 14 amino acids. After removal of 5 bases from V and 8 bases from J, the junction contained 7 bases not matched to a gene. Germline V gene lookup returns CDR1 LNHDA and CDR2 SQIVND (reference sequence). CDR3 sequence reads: CASSWTGQGEKLFF. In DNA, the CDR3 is TGTGCCAGTAGTTGGACAGGGCAAGGAGAAAAACTGTTTTTT.